A selection of T cell receptor beta chains follows, all from one sample in a study of spatial heterogeneity in lung cancer. One entry per CDR3 protein results from TCRdb running MiXCR on the 5' RACE reads. This table has under 150,000 distinct CDR3 sequences, 9% to 15% appearing once. Sequences were derived from PBMCs, sampled at follow-up. The receptors originated from a male donor with early-stage non-small cell lung cancer. The CDR3 runs from the conserved cysteine through the conserved F or W. The order of the fields is J gene, D gene, V gene, clone size, CDR3 DNA, CDR3 protein. D genes are given only for firm matches. Clone size is given for some rows only: seen once, a few or many times, or a class if the clone is expanded.

J gene: TRBJ1-4; D gene: TRBD1; V gene: TRBV28; clone size: NA; CDR3 DNA: TGTGCCAGCAGGGCGTCGACAGGGGGCCGGGGTGAAAAACTGTTTTTT; CDR3 protein: CASRASTGGRGEKLFF
J gene: TRBJ2-5; D gene: NA; V gene: TRBV20-1; clone size: NA; CDR3 DNA: TGCAGTGCTCCGGACATCCAAGAGACCCAGTACTTC; CDR3 protein: CSAPDIQETQYF
J gene: TRBJ1-2; D gene: NA; V gene: TRBV7-2; clone size: NA; CDR3 DNA: TGTGCCAGCAGCTTAGTAGAGGGATACCCCTATGGCTACACCTTC; CDR3 protein: CASSLVEGYPYGYTF
J gene: TRBJ2-2; D gene: TRBD1; V gene: TRBV6-1; clone size: NA; CDR3 DNA: TGTGCCGGGACAGGGGTGAACACCGGGGAGCTGTTTTTT; CDR3 protein: CAGTGVNTGELFF
J gene: TRBJ2-5; D gene: NA; V gene: TRBV20-1; clone size: many; CDR3 DNA: TGCAGTGCTAGAGAGCAGGGCCCGCGGGTGACCCAGTACTTC; CDR3 protein: CSAREQGPRVTQYF
J gene: TRBJ2-1; D gene: TRBD1; V gene: TRBV5-5; clone size: few; CDR3 DNA: TGTGCCAGCAGCTTGGGGACAGGGAGCTCCTACAATGAGCAGTTCTTC; CDR3 protein: CASSLGTGSSYNEQFF
J gene: TRBJ1-3; D gene: NA; V gene: TRBV10-3; clone size: NA; CDR3 DNA: TGTGCCATCAGGGGATCTCACTCTGGAAACACCATATATTTT; CDR3 protein: CAIRGSHSGNTIYF
J gene: TRBJ2-1; D gene: NA; V gene: TRBV5-4; clone size: NA; CDR3 DNA: TGTGCCAGCAGCTTGATGGGTTCCTCCTACAATGAGCAGTTCTTC; CDR3 protein: CASSLMGSSYNEQFF
J gene: TRBJ2-5; D gene: NA; V gene: TRBV3-1; clone size: many; CDR3 DNA: TGTGCCAGCAGCCAGGCCTCTCGGGGCCAAGAGACCCAGTACTTC; CDR3 protein: CASSQASRGQETQYF
J gene: TRBJ1-5; D gene: TRBD1; V gene: TRBV7-2; clone size: NA; CDR3 DNA: TGTGCCAGCAGTTGGACAGGGGAAATCAATCAGCCCCAGCATTTT; CDR3 protein: CASSWTGEINQPQHF
J gene: TRBJ2-3; D gene: TRBD2; V gene: TRBV7-2; clone size: many; CDR3 DNA: TGTGCCAGCAGCCCCGGGCTAGCGGGGCGGGTGGATACGCAGTATTTT; CDR3 protein: CASSPGLAGRVDTQYF
J gene: TRBJ2-7; D gene: TRBD2; V gene: TRBV3-1; clone size: few; CDR3 DNA: TGTGCCAGCAGCCTGTCGGGGAGGGGCCGGAACGAGCAGTACTTC; CDR3 protein: CASSLSGRGRNEQYF
J gene: TRBJ1-1; D gene: TRBD1; V gene: TRBV11-2; clone size: many; CDR3 DNA: TGTGCCAGCAGCTTAACAGGGGCAACCACTGAAGCTTTCTTT; CDR3 protein: CASSLTGATTEAFF
J gene: TRBJ2-3; D gene: NA; V gene: TRBV11-1; clone size: many; CDR3 DNA: TGTGCCAGCAGCTTAGGAACAGGGACAGATACGCAGTATTTT; CDR3 protein: CASSLGTGTDTQYF
J gene: TRBJ2-7; D gene: NA; V gene: TRBV7-2; clone size: few; CDR3 DNA: TGTGCCAGCAGCTTAGCGACACAACAGTACTTC; CDR3 protein: CASSLATQQYF
J gene: TRBJ1-2; D gene: NA; V gene: TRBV7-2; clone size: few; CDR3 DNA: TGTGCCAGCAGCTTGGAGCGCTTCTATGGCTACACCTTC; CDR3 protein: CASSLERFYGYTF
J gene: TRBJ2-3; D gene: TRBD1; V gene: TRBV6-5; clone size: NA; CDR3 DNA: TGTGCCAGCACAGGGGGCATCTCAGATACGCAGTATTTT; CDR3 protein: CASTGGISDTQYF
J gene: TRBJ1-5; D gene: NA; V gene: TRBV20-1; clone size: NA; CDR3 DNA: TGCAGTGCTAGCGCGGGGCTCAGCAATCAGCCCCAGCATTTT; CDR3 protein: CSASAGLSNQPQHF
J gene: TRBJ1-6; D gene: NA; V gene: TRBV27; clone size: NA; CDR3 DNA: TGTGCCAGCAGTTTATCGGGACCGACGGAGAATTCACCCCTCCACTTT; CDR3 protein: CASSLSGPTENSPLHF
J gene: TRBJ1-1; D gene: NA; V gene: TRBV6-5; clone size: many; CDR3 DNA: TGTGCCAGCAGTTCGACAGCCTTGAACACTGAAGCTTTCTTT; CDR3 protein: CASSSTALNTEAFF
J gene: TRBJ2-3; D gene: NA; V gene: TRBV5-6; clone size: NA; CDR3 DNA: TGTGCCAGCAGCTCTAGAGAGGTGGATACGCAGTATTTT; CDR3 protein: CASSSREVDTQYF
J gene: TRBJ1-2; D gene: NA; V gene: TRBV7-9; clone size: NA; CDR3 DNA: TGTGCCAGCAGCTTCGAGCGGTTGTATGGCTACACCTTC; CDR3 protein: CASSFERLYGYTF
J gene: TRBJ2-7; D gene: NA; V gene: TRBV29-1; clone size: many; CDR3 DNA: TGCAGCGTCCGGACGGTCGAGCAGTACTTC; CDR3 protein: CSVRTVEQYF
J gene: TRBJ2-5; D gene: TRBD2; V gene: TRBV20-1; clone size: NA; CDR3 DNA: TGCAGTGCTAGTAACACGGGGGGGCCAGAGACCCAGTACTTC; CDR3 protein: CSASNTGGPETQYF
J gene: TRBJ1-5; D gene: NA; V gene: TRBV2; clone size: many; CDR3 DNA: TGTGCCAGCAGTGAAGTGGGACTAAGCAATCAGCCCCAGCATTTT; CDR3 protein: CASSEVGLSNQPQHF
J gene: TRBJ1-2; D gene: NA; V gene: TRBV5-1; clone size: many; CDR3 DNA: TGCGCCAGCAGCTTGGACACGGGCGGGTACTATGGCTACACCTTC; CDR3 protein: CASSLDTGGYYGYTF
J gene: TRBJ1-1; D gene: NA; V gene: TRBV6-4; clone size: NA; CDR3 DNA: TGTGCCAGCCGCGCAACTACAGTCAACACTGAAGCTTTCTTT; CDR3 protein: CASRATTVNTEAFF
J gene: TRBJ2-7; D gene: TRBD1; V gene: TRBV7-3; clone size: many; CDR3 DNA: TGTGCCAGCAGCTTAACGTACGGGACAGAAGAGTACTTC; CDR3 protein: CASSLTYGTEEYF
J gene: TRBJ1-4; D gene: TRBD1; V gene: TRBV7-8; clone size: NA; CDR3 DNA: TGTGCCAGCAGCCCCCCTGGCGGACAGGGAGCTAATGAAAAACTGTTTTTT; CDR3 protein: CASSPPGGQGANEKLFF
J gene: TRBJ1-6; D gene: NA; V gene: TRBV11-2; clone size: many; CDR3 DNA: TGTGCCAGCAGCTTAGATCCCCAGCTAAATTCACCCCTCCACTTT; CDR3 protein: CASSLDPQLNSPLHF
J gene: TRBJ2-7; D gene: NA; V gene: TRBV11-2; clone size: NA; CDR3 DNA: TGTGCCAGCAGCTTGTCACAGGTGGGCGAGCAGTACTTC; CDR3 protein: CASSLSQVGEQYF
J gene: TRBJ1-1; D gene: NA; V gene: TRBV5-1; clone size: many; CDR3 DNA: TGCGCCAGCGGGCCAGGGGCCACGAACACTGAAGCTTTCTTT; CDR3 protein: CASGPGATNTEAFF
J gene: TRBJ2-3; D gene: TRBD2; V gene: TRBV29-1; clone size: NA; CDR3 DNA: TGCAGCGTTGCGGCGGGGGGGCCTAGGGATACGCAGTATTTT; CDR3 protein: CSVAAGGPRDTQYF
J gene: TRBJ1-2; D gene: NA; V gene: TRBV20-1; clone size: many; CDR3 DNA: TGCAGTGCTAGCCGTCCGGGGGTCTATGGCTACACCTTC; CDR3 protein: CSASRPGVYGYTF
J gene: TRBJ1-1; D gene: NA; V gene: TRBV10-3; clone size: few; CDR3 DNA: TGTGCCATCGGAGGGGTCCGGAACACTGAAGCTTTCTTT; CDR3 protein: CAIGGVRNTEAFF
J gene: TRBJ2-1; D gene: NA; V gene: TRBV7-2; clone size: many; CDR3 DNA: TGTGCCAGCAGTGAAGGGGAACCGTACAATGAGCAGTTCTTC; CDR3 protein: CASSEGEPYNEQFF
J gene: TRBJ1-1; D gene: NA; V gene: TRBV3-1; clone size: NA; CDR3 DNA: TGTGCCAGCAGCCGAAGACGGGCGAACACTGAAGCTTTCTTT; CDR3 protein: CASSRRRANTEAFF
J gene: TRBJ2-5; D gene: NA; V gene: TRBV12-3/TRBV12-4; clone size: NA; CDR3 DNA: TGTGCCAGCAGTTTGGGGACGGGGACCCAGTACTTC; CDR3 protein: CASSLGTGTQYF
J gene: TRBJ1-2; D gene: NA; V gene: TRBV9; clone size: many; CDR3 DNA: TGTGCCAGCAGCGTAGCTACGGTGGCAGGGGATGGCTACACCTTC; CDR3 protein: CASSVATVAGDGYTF
J gene: TRBJ1-6; D gene: TRBD1; V gene: TRBV10-3; clone size: NA; CDR3 DNA: TGTGCCATCAGGAGTACAGGGGAGGATTCACCCCTCCACTTT; CDR3 protein: CAIRSTGEDSPLHF
J gene: TRBJ2-1; D gene: TRBD2; V gene: TRBV13; clone size: few; CDR3 DNA: TGTGCCAGCAGCTTATGGACCGGGGGGAGGAACAATGAGCAGTTCTTC; CDR3 protein: CASSLWTGGRNNEQFF
J gene: TRBJ1-1; D gene: TRBD1; V gene: TRBV11-2; clone size: few; CDR3 DNA: TGTGCCAGCAGCCCGTGGACAGGCTTGAACACTGAAGCTTTCTTT; CDR3 protein: CASSPWTGLNTEAFF
J gene: TRBJ2-3; D gene: TRBD1; V gene: TRBV20-1; clone size: NA; CDR3 DNA: TGCAGTGCTAGGGGACAGGGCGGGGCAGATACGCAGTATTTT; CDR3 protein: CSARGQGGADTQYF
J gene: TRBJ2-1; D gene: NA; V gene: TRBV7-3; clone size: NA; CDR3 DNA: TGTGCCAGCAGTAAGGACTACAATGAGCAGTTCTTC; CDR3 protein: CASSKDYNEQFF
J gene: TRBJ1-5; D gene: TRBD1; V gene: TRBV5-1; clone size: many; CDR3 DNA: TGCGCCAGCAGCTTGGGGACAGGGAGGGGGCAGCCCCAGCATTTT; CDR3 protein: CASSLGTGRGQPQHF
J gene: TRBJ1-2; D gene: NA; V gene: TRBV5-1; clone size: NA; CDR3 DNA: TGCGCCAGCAGCTTGTTCAGAACAGAATACTATGGCTACACCTTC; CDR3 protein: CASSLFRTEYYGYTF
J gene: TRBJ2-5; D gene: TRBD1; V gene: TRBV29-1; clone size: many; CDR3 DNA: TGCAGCGTCGTCTTGACAGGGGCCCAGTACTTC; CDR3 protein: CSVVLTGAQYF
J gene: TRBJ1-1; D gene: NA; V gene: TRBV7-3; clone size: many; CDR3 DNA: TGTGCCAGCAGCTCGACGCAGGGTCGAACTGAAGCTTTCTTT; CDR3 protein: CASSSTQGRTEAFF
J gene: TRBJ2-3; D gene: TRBD2; V gene: TRBV9; clone size: NA; CDR3 DNA: TGTGCCAGCAGCGTAGTTGGGATTGTGGCTAGCGGTAGCACAGATACGCAGTATTTT; CDR3 protein: CASSVVGIVASGSTDTQYF
J gene: TRBJ1-1; D gene: NA; V gene: TRBV6-6; clone size: many; CDR3 DNA: TGTGCCAGCAGTTACTTACAAAACACTGAAGCTTTCTTT; CDR3 protein: CASSYLQNTEAFF
J gene: TRBJ1-3; D gene: NA; V gene: TRBV28; clone size: few; CDR3 DNA: TGTGCCAGCAGTCTCTTAAGAGGGACCATATATTTT; CDR3 protein: CASSLLRGTIYF
J gene: TRBJ1-6; D gene: NA; V gene: TRBV7-8; clone size: NA; CDR3 DNA: TGTGCCAGCAGCTTAGGTGGCACCTATAATTCACCCCTCCACTTT; CDR3 protein: CASSLGGTYNSPLHF
J gene: TRBJ2-3; D gene: TRBD1; V gene: TRBV18; clone size: few; CDR3 DNA: TGTGCCAGCTCTCTATCCGGGACAGGGGGACGAGCAGATACGCAGTATTTT; CDR3 protein: CASSLSGTGGRADTQYF
J gene: TRBJ1-5; D gene: TRBD1; V gene: TRBV7-8; clone size: NA; CDR3 DNA: TGTGCCAGCAGCGCCGACAGGGGCAGCAATCAGCCCCAGCATTTT; CDR3 protein: CASSADRGSNQPQHF
J gene: TRBJ2-1; D gene: NA; V gene: TRBV15; clone size: NA; CDR3 DNA: TGTGCCACCAGCAGAGACATTTTCTCCTACAATGAGCAGTTCTTC; CDR3 protein: CATSRDIFSYNEQFF